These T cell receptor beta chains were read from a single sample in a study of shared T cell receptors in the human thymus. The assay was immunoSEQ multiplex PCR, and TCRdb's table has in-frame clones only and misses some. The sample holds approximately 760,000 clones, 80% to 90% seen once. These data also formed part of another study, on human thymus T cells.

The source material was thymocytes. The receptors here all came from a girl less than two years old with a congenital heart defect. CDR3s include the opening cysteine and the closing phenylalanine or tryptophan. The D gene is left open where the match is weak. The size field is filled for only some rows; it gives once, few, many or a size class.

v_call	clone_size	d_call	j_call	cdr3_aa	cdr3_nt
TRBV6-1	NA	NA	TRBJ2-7	CASSGSAGVVSYEQYF	TGTGCCAGCAGTGGCTCGGCAGGGGTGGTATCCTACGAGCAGTACTTC
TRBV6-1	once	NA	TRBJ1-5	CASRKVAKRNQPQHF	TGTGCCAGCAGGAAGGTGGCCAAGCGGAATCAGCCCCAGCATTTT
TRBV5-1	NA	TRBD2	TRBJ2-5	CASSLGPAGTNQETQYF	TGCGCCAGCAGCTTGGGGCCAGCGGGGACGAATCAAGAGACCCAGTACTTC
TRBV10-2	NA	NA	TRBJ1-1	CASTMDSEAFF	TGCGCCAGCACCATGGACAGTGAAGCTTTCTTT
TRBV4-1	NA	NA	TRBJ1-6	CASSQDGAGSYNSPLHF	TGCGCCAGCAGCCAAGATGGGGCAGGCTCCTATAATTCACCCCTCCACTTT
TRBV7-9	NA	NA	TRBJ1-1	CASSLSGEGMNTEAFF	TGTGCCAGCAGCTTAAGCGGGGAGGGGATGAACACTGAAGCTTTCTTT
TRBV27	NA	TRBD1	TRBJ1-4	CASTPGQGAKTNEKLFF	TGTGCCAGCACCCCGGGACAGGGGGCGAAAACTAATGAAAAACTGTTTTTT
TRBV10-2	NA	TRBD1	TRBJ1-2	CASRARGQGGYTF	TGCGCCAGCAGGGCCCGCGGACAGGGGGGCTACACCTTC
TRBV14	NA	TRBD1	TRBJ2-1	CASSSQTGGVRSSYNEQFF	TGTGCCAGCAGCTCACAGACAGGGGGTGTCAGGAGCTCCTACAATGAGCAGTTCTTC
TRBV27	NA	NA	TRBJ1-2	CASSLGGKHNYGYTF	TGTGCCAGCAGTTTGGGGGGGAAACATAACTATGGCTACACCTTC
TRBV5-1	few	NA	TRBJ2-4	CASSFGYSLAKNIQYF	TGCGCCAGCAGCTTCGGGTATTCGCTAGCTAAAAACATTCAGTACTTC
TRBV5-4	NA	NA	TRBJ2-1	CASSLNIMGGYNEQFF	TGTGCCAGCAGCTTGAACATAATGGGGGGCTACAATGAGCAGTTCTTC
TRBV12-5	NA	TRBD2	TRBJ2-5	CASGTAGGVETQYF	TGTGCTAGTGGTACAGCGGGGGGGGTCGAGACCCAGTACTTC
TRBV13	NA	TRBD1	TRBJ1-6	CASSLWGGDSFNSPLHF	TGTGCCAGCAGCTTATGGGGCGGGGACAGCTTTAATTCACCCCTCCACTTT
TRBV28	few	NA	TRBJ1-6	CASSPRTIGSLHF	TGTGCCAGCAGTCCCAGGACAATAGGATCCCTCCACTTT
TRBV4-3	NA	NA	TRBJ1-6	CASSLYRGSPLHF	TGCGCCAGCAGCCTTTATCGGGGGTCACCCCTCCACTTT
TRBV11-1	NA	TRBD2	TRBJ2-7	CASSLVVGGLAGDTYEQYF	TGTGCCAGCAGCTTAGTGGTCGGTGGGCTAGCGGGGGACACCTACGAGCAGTACTTC
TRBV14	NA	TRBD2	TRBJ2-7	CASSQENSAGGRGNSYEQYF	TGTGCCAGCAGCCAAGAAAACTCCGCCGGGGGGAGGGGCAATTCCTACGAGCAGTACTTC
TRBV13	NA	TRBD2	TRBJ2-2	CASSLGTSGGIYTGELFF	TGTGCCAGCAGCCTGGGGACTAGCGGGGGGATTTACACCGGGGAGCTGTTTTTT
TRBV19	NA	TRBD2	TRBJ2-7	CASSPLGLADSYEQYF	TGTGCCAGTAGTCCCCTAGGACTAGCGGACTCCTACGAGCAGTACTTC
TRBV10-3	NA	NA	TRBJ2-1	CAITSSRDNEQFF	TGTGCCATCACCTCGTCCAGGGACAATGAGCAGTTCTTC
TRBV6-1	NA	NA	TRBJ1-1	CASSEGANTEAFF	TGTGCCAGCAGTGAAGGAGCTAACACTGAAGCTTTCTTT
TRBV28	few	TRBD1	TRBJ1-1	CASSPGQGVEAFF	TGTGCCAGCAGCCCGGGACAGGGGGTGGAAGCTTTCTTT
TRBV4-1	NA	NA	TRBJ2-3	CASSRLGQKDSTDTQYF	TGCGCCAGCAGCCGGCTAGGACAGAAAGATAGCACAGATACGCAGTATTTT
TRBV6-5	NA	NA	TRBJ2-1	CASGRETPFHNEQFF	TGTGCCAGCGGCCGGGAGACACCCTTCCACAATGAGCAGTTCTTC
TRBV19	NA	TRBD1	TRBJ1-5	CASTRTGPGQPQHF	TGTGCCAGTACAAGGACAGGGCCCGGACAGCCCCAGCATTTT
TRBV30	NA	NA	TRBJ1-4	CAWSVGPGRVEKLFF	TGTGCCTGGAGTGTAGGCCCCGGGCGGGTAGAAAAACTGTTTTTT
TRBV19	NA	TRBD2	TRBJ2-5	CASSIGGLAGPRYQETQYF	TGTGCCAGTAGTATAGGAGGACTAGCGGGCCCACGATACCAAGAGACCCAGTACTTC
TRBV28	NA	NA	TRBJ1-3	CATSGEGNTIYF	TGTGCCACCTCAGGGGAAGGGAACACCATATATTTT
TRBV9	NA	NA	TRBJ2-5	CASSIDTGLYQETQYF	TGTGCCAGCAGCATAGACACGGGGTTGTACCAAGAGACCCAGTACTTC
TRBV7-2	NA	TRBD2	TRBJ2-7	CASSPRDYGEQYF	TGTGCCAGCAGCCCCCGGGACTACGGCGAGCAGTACTTC
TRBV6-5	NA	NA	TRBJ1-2	CASSYSRRGANYGYTF	TGTGCCAGCAGTTACTCTCGGCGGGGAGCTAACTATGGCTACACCTTC
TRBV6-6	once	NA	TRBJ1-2	CASSYSPWESNYGYTF	TGTGCCAGCAGTTACTCCCCCTGGGAGAGTAACTATGGCTACACCTTC
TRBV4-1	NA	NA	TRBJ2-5	CASSQTGDEETQYF	TGCGCCAGCAGCCAAACGGGGGACGAAGAGACCCAGTACTTC
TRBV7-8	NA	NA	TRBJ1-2	CASSPEGHGYTF	TGTGCCAGCAGCCCCGAGGGTCATGGCTACACCTTC
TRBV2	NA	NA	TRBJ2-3	CASSQMEFDTQYF	TGTGCCAGCAGCCAAATGGAGTTCGATACGCAGTATTTT
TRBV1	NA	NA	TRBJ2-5	CTSRINLRRDRVGRETQYF	TGCACCAGCAGAATAAACCTGAGGAGGGACAGGGTCGGGCGAGAGACCCAGTACTTC
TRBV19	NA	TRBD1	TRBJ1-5	CASSGQGAGFYQPQHF	TGTGCCAGTAGCGGACAGGGGGCAGGATTTTATCAGCCCCAGCATTTT
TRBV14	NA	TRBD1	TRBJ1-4	CASSQDWTGEKLFF	TGTGCCAGCAGCCAAGATTGGACAGGGGAAAAACTGTTTTTT
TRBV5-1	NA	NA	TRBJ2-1	CASSLGLGGACFYNEQFF	TGCGCCAGCAGCTTGGGGCTAGGGGGGGCCTGTTTCTACAATGAGCAGTTCTTC